This is a list of T cell receptor beta chains from one sample in a study of CD8 T cells in Susac syndrome. TCRdb re-called the immunoSEQ multiplex PCR reads through MiXCR, storing one row per CDR3 protein. The table records about 440,000 distinct CDR3 sequences, 85% of them present only once. The sample taken for sequencing was CD8+ T cells from PBMCs. The receptors here all came from a human donor with multiple sclerosis. CDR3s include the opening cysteine and the closing phenylalanine or tryptophan. Fields, in order: V gene, D gene, J gene, clone size, CDR3 protein, CDR3 DNA. The D gene is left open where the match is weak. Clone size is stated in some rows and not others, as once, few, many or a class when expanded.

>TRBV7-9|TRBD2|TRBJ2-7|-
CASSPGGVPYEQYF
TGTGCCAGCAGCCCCGGGGGGGTGCCCTACGAGCAGTACTTC
>TRBV5-1|-|TRBJ2-7|-
CASSLGEATYEQYF
TGCGCCAGCAGCTTGGGGGAGGCTACCTACGAGCAGTACTTC
>TRBV6-1|-|TRBJ1-1|-
CASSRRAEMGEAFF
TGTGCCAGCAGTCGCCGGGCAGAAATGGGTGAAGCTTTCTTT
>TRBV4-2|TRBD2|TRBJ2-3|-
CASSQELAGGPDTQYF
TGTGCCAGCAGCCAAGAGTTAGCGGGGGGGCCAGATACGCAGTATTTT
>TRBV12-3/TRBV12-4|-|TRBJ2-7|-
CASSLANTYEQYF
TGTGCCAGCAGTTTGGCAAACACCTACGAGCAGTACTTC
>TRBV11-2|TRBD1|TRBJ2-2|few
CASIQRTGATGELFF
TGTGCCAGCATACAAAGGACAGGGGCTACCGGGGAGCTGTTTTTT
>TRBV5-6|-|TRBJ1-2|-
CASSLVFYEDYGYTF
TGTGCCAGCAGCTTGGTTTTCTATGAAGACTATGGCTACACCTTC
>TRBV19|-|TRBJ1-5|-
CASTWQGGNQPQHF
TGTGCCAGTACCTGGCAGGGAGGCAATCAGCCCCAGCATTTT
>TRBV20-1|TRBD1|TRBJ2-5|-
CSARDTLSDRGAETQYF
TGCAGTGCTAGAGATACCTTGTCGGACAGGGGGGCGGAGACCCAGTACTTC
>TRBV28|TRBD1|TRBJ2-7|few
CASSWTGTEQYF
TGTGCCAGCAGTTGGACAGGGACTGAGCAGTACTTC
>TRBV4-1|-|TRBJ1-4|-
CASSQTGTGEKLFF
TGCGCCAGCAGCCAAACAGGGACTGGAGAAAAACTGTTTTTT
>TRBV20-1|TRBD1|TRBJ1-1|-
CSATTQGSGTEAFF
TGCAGTGCTACGACACAGGGGTCGGGCACTGAAGCTTTCTTT